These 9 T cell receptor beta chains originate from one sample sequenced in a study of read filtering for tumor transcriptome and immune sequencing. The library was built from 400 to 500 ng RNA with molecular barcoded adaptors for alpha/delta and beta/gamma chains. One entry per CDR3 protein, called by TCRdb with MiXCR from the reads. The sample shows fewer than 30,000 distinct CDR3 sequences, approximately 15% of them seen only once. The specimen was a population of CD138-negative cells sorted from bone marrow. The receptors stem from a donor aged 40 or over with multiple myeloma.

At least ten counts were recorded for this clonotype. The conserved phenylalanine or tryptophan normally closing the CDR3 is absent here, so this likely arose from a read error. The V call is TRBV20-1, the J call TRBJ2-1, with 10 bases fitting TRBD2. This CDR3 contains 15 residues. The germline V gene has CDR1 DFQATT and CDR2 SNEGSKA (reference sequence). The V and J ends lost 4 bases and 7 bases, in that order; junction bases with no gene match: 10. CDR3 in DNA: TGCAGTGCTAAAGACAGGGCTAGCGGGAGAAATGAGCAGTTCCTC. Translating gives CSAKDRASGRNEQFL.

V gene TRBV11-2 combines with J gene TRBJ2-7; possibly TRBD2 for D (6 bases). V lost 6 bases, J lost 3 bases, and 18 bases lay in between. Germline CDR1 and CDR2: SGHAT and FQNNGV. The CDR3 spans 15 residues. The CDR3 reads CASSIEAGLIYEQYF. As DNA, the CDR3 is TGTGCCAGCAGTATCGAAGCGGGTTTAATCTACGAGCAGTACTTC.

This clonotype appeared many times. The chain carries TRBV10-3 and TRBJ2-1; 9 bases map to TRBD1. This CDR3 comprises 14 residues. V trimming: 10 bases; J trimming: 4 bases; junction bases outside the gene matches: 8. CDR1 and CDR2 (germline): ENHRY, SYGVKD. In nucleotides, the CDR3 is TGTGCCACTTCCGGGACAGGGCATTACAATGAGCAGTTCTTC. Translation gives CATSGTGHYNEQFF.

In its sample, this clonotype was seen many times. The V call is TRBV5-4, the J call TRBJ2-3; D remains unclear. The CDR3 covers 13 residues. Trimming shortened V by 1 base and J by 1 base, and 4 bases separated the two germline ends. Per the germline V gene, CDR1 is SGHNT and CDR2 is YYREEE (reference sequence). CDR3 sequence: CASSLRRTDTQYF. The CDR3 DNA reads TGTGCCAGCAGCTTGAGACGCACAGATACGCAGTATTTT.

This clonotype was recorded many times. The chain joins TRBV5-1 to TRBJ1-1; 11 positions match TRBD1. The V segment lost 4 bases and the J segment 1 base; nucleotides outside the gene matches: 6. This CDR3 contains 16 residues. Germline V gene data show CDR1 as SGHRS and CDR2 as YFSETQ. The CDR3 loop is CASSPRTGGWNTEAFF. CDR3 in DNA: TGCGCCAGCAGCCCCCGGACAGGGGGCTGGAACACTGAAGCTTTCTTT. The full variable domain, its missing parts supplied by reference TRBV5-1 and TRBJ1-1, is KAGVTQTPRYLIKTRGQQVTLSCSPISGHRSVSWYQQTPGQGLQFLFEYFSETQRNKGNFPGRFSGRQFSNSRSEMNVSTLELGDSALYLCASSPRTGGWNTEAFFGQGTRLTVV.

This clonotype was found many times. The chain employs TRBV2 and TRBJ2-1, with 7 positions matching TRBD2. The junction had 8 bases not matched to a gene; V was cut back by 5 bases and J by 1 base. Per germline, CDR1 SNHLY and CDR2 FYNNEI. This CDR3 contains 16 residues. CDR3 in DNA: TGTGCCAGCAGTTTCGGGACTAACCTATCCTACAATGAGCAGTTCTTC. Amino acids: CASSFGTNLSYNEQFF.

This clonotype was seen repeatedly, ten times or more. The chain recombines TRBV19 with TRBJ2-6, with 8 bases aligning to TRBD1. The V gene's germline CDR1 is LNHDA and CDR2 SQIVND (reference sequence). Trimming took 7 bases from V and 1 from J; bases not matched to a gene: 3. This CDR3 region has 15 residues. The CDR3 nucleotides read TGTGCCAGTACTCGACAGGGGTCTGGGGCCAACGTCCTGACTTTC. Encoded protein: CASTRQGSGANVLTF. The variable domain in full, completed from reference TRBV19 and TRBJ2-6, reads DGGITQSPKYLFRKEGQNVTLSCEQNLNHDAMYWYRQDPGQGLRLIYYSQIVNDFQKGDIAEGYSVSREKKESFPLTVTSAQKNPTAFYLCASTRQGSGANVLTFGAGSRLTVL.

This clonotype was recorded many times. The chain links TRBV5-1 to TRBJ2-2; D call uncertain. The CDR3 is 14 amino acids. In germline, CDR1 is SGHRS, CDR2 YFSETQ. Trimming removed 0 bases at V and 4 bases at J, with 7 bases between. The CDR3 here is CASSLGLITGELFF. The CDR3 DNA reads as TGCGCCAGCAGCTTGGGACTCATCACCGGGGAGCTGTTTTTT.

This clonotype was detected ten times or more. CDR3 in amino acids: CASSSGAYTGELFF. The CDR3 nucleotides read TGTGCCAGCAGCTCCGGGGCCTACACCGGGGAGCTGTTTTTT. This chain joins TRBV4-2 and TRBJ2-2; TRBD1 or TRBD2 may be the D gene (5 bases each). Germline V gives CDR1 LGHNA, CDR2 YNFKEQ. The CDR3 totals 14 residues. The V and J ends lost 5 bases and 3 bases respectively, with 10 bases between them.